This T cell receptor (beta chain) emerged from a study of response to subunit inactivated influenza vaccine. TCRdb re-called the RT-PCR reads with MiXCR, one entry per CDR3 protein. The table lists hundreds of thousands of distinct CDR3 sequences, around 10% of them singletons. The sample holds a few counts of this clonotype. The germline V gene encodes CDR1 MDHEN and CDR2 SYDVKM. V was shortened by 11 bases and J by 9 bases, with 14 bases between the two germline ends. The CDR3 length is 11 residues. This sample was also put to use in a study of T cells expressing NK-cell markers. That study reports: TCR beta cDNA was made by 5'RACE template switching with UMIs. Within several experiments, an anti-gamma-delta TCR antibody kept the sorting limited to alpha-beta TCR T cells. In roughly six donors, dominant CD3+CD56+NKG2C+ clonotypes ranked among the top 10 CD8+ clonotypes. For a handful of donors, these clonotypes were likewise the leading ones in the CD3+CD56-NKG2C+ fraction.

This specimen consisted of PBMCs from blood, obtained on the day of vaccination. The rearrangement uses TRBV28 and TRBJ2-1; perhaps TRBD2 as D (5 bases). This clonotype was obtained from a man aged 45 to 65 who received an inactivated influenza vaccine. The CDR3: CASRRWGEQFF. The CDR3 DNA reads TGTGCCTCCCGGAGGTGGGGTGAGCAGTTCTTC.